Following are 25 T cell receptor beta chains from one sample sequenced in a study of beta chain features in type 1 diabetes. The isolated RNA, all of it, was reverse transcribed, so expressed TCRB transcripts were what got sequenced. The data were produced by immunoSEQ multiplex PCR, yet TCRdb's version contains in-frame clones alone and is incomplete. This sample carries roughly 610,000 clones, around a sixth of them seen once, and the ten largest clones take about 0.093%. Sequences were obtained from naive CD4+ T cells from blood. Receptors originate from a man aged 18 to 30 in good health.

This clone was counted a few times. The chain employs TRBV4-2 and TRBJ2-4; TRBD1 matches 9 bases. Looked up from germline, CDR1 is LGHNA and CDR2 is YNFKEQ. This CDR3 is built from 15 residues. J gave up 2 bases and V 6 bases, and 5 bases lay outside the gene matches. This CDR3 is CASRPDRGTKNIQYF. Written as DNA, the CDR3 is TGTGCCAGCAGACCAGACAGGGGGACCAAAAACATTCAGTACTTC.

This clone was seen more than once but under ten times. This chain connects TRBV9 to TRBJ2-2; D unclear. Germline CDR1 SGDLS, CDR2 YYNGEE. The CDR3 totals 14 residues. Deletions cut 0 bases from V and 4 bases from J, with 7 bases between. The CDR3 protein is CASSVVQSTGELFF. The CDR3 DNA reads as TGTGCCAGCAGCGTAGTGCAGAGCACCGGGGAGCTGTTTTTT.

V and J are TRBV7-8 and TRBJ1-1; 8 nucleotides agree with TRBD1. V trimming: 0 bases; J trimming: 6 bases; junction bases outside the gene matches: 18. The CDR3 is 19 amino acids. Germline values: CDR1 SGHVS, CDR2 FQNEAQ. The DNA of the CDR3 is TGTGCCAGCAGCTTAGCGAGGACAGGGTTGAGGGGAAATACTGCTGAAGCTTTCTTT. This encodes CASSLARTGLRGNTAEAFF.

Turning to this clone: Within the sample, other DNA sequences also encode this same CDR3. The chain carries TRBV7-9 and TRBJ1-2; D call uncertain. Germline V gives CDR1 SEHNR, CDR2 FQNEAQ (reference sequence). Between the trimmed V and J ends, which lost 5 bases and 2 bases, there was a span of 3 bases. This CDR3 has 11 residues. The CDR3 protein is CASSLNYGYTF. The CDR3 nucleotides are TGTGCCAGCAGCCTCAACTATGGCTACACCTTC.

This clone was counted only a few times. V and J are TRBV7-8 and TRBJ1-5; D is unclear. V lost 5 bases and J lost 3, with 14 bases in between. This CDR3 comprises 15 residues. The germline gives CDR1 SGHVS, CDR2 FQNEAQ. The chain's CDR3 is CASSVGQTYNQPQHF. CDR3 nucleotides: TGTGCCAGCAGCGTCGGGCAAACCTACAATCAGCCCCAGCATTTT.

This clone was observed a handful of times. The rearrangement links TRBV29-1 to TRBJ1-3; D remains unclear. Germline V gene lookup returns CDR1 SQVTM and CDR2 ANQGSEA. This CDR3 has 10 amino acids. The CDR3 sequence is CSAHGNTIYF. CDR3 nucleotide sequence: TGCTCGGCCCATGGAAACACCATATATTTT. The full variable domain, with the rest looked up from reference TRBV29-1 and TRBJ1-3, is SAVISQKPSRDICQRGTSLTIQCQVDSQVTMMFWYRQQPGQSLTLIATANQGSEATYESGFVIDKFPISRPNLTFSTLTVSNMSPEDSSIYLCSAHGNTIYFGEGSWLTVV.

This clone was recorded a few times. The chain carries TRBV5-1 and TRBJ2-2; no reliable D call. V lost 0 bases to trimming and J lost 3 bases, with 9 bases between them. The CDR3 spans 15 residues. CDR1 is SGHRS, CDR2 YFSETQ, per germline. The CDR3 coding sequence is TGCGCCAGCAGCTTGGCGGCCAGACACACCGGGGAGCTGTTTTTT. It translates to CASSLAARHTGELFF.

The chain couples TRBV7-3 to TRBJ2-3; D unclear. Germline loops: CDR1 SGHTA, CDR2 FQGTGA. The CDR3 covers 14 residues. The V end lost 1 base, the J end lost 1 base, and 6 bases lay between the germline ends. CDR3 sequence (DNA): TGTGCCAGCAGCTTAAGCGAGGGCACAGATACGCAGTATTTT. This translates into CASSLSEGTDTQYF. Based on the CDR3 plus reference TRBV7-3 and TRBJ2-3, the full variable domain is GAGVSQTPSNKVTEKGKYVELRCDPISGHTALYWYRQSLGQGPEFLIYFQGTGAADDSGLPNDRFFAVRPEGSVSTLKIQRTERGDSAVYLCASSLSEGTDTQYFGPGTRLTVL.

This clone was detected a few times. The J gene is TRBJ1-5, the V gene TRBV18; 7 nucleotides line up with TRBD1. The CDR3 length is 13 residues. Germline CDR1 is KGHSH and CDR2 is LQKENI. V dropped 5 bases and J dropped 4; count of bases not matched to a gene: 2. The CDR3 loop is CASSEGQNQPQHF. For the CDR3, the DNA is TGTGCCAGCTCAGAGGGACAGAATCAGCCCCAGCATTTT. The whole variable domain, remainder taken from reference TRBV18 and TRBJ1-5, is NAGVMQNPRHLVRRRGQEARLRCSPMKGHSHVYWYRQLPEEGLKFMVYLQKENIIDESGMPKERFSAEFPKEGPSILRIQQVVRGDSAAYFCASSEGQNQPQHFGDGTRLSIL.

This clone has more than one count but fewer than ten. The gene calls are TRBV28 and TRBJ1-2, with D possibly TRBD1 on 6 matching bases. This CDR3 has 15 amino acids. Germline CDR1 reads MDHEN; CDR2 reads SYDVKM. Trimming removed 3 bases at V and 5 bases at J, with 16 bases between. The CDR3 DNA reads TGTGCCAGCAGTTTGGGGGGCAGCCCCTTGTATGGCTACACCTTC. This translates into CASSLGGSPLYGYTF.

This clone was detected only a few times. The gene calls are TRBV7-9 and TRBJ1-1; 7 bases agree with TRBD1. Germline assignment: CDR1 SEHNR and CDR2 FQNEAQ (reference sequence). The trim removed 5 bases at V and 0 bases at J, leaving 9 bases unmatched. The length of the CDR3 is 16 residues. CDR3 region: CASSARQGTMNTEAFF. The CDR3, as DNA: TGTGCCAGCAGCGCGCGACAGGGTACTATGAACACTGAAGCTTTCTTT.

This clone turned up a few times. This sequence joins TRBV7-9 and TRBJ2-7; TRBD1 is a possible D gene (5 bases). The V and J ends lost 3 bases and 2 bases respectively, with 8 bases between them. The CDR3 extends over 13 amino acids. From germline, CDR1 is SEHNR and CDR2 FQNEAQ (reference sequence). The CDR3 sequence: CASSFPGTYEQYF. CDR3 sequence (DNA): TGTGCCAGCAGCTTCCCAGGGACCTACGAGCAGTACTTC.

The J gene is TRBJ2-1, the V gene TRBV6-6, with D hard to call. CDR3 size: 15 residues. V shed 0 bases and J shed 7 bases, with 13 bases lying between them. Germline lookup yields CDR1 MNHNY and CDR2 SVGAGI (reference sequence). The CDR3 region has the DNA TGTGCCAGCAGTTACTCGGCAGTAGGTGAAAATGAGCAGTTCTTC. Translating it yields CASSYSAVGENEQFF.

The chain is built from TRBV6-5 and TRBJ2-7; D could derive from TRBD1 or TRBD2 (5 bases each). CDR1 is MNHEY, CDR2 SVGAGI, per germline. This CDR3 is built from 15 residues. V gave up 2 bases and J gave up 2 bases, with 13 bases separating them. The CDR3: CASSYGAGSTYEQYF. The CDR3 DNA follows: TGTGCCAGCAGTTACGGAGCAGGGAGCACCTACGAGCAGTACTTC.

J is TRBJ1-1 and V is TRBV7-3; a weak D match, TRBD1 (5 bases). The CDR3 loop spans 14 amino acids. Germline V gives CDR1 SGHTA, CDR2 FQGTGA. Trimming took off 2 bases at V and 5 bases at J, with 12 bases between the two ends. Here the CDR3 DNA reads TGTGCCAGCAGCTTAGCAGGGTCGAGGACTGAAGCTTTCTTT. Protein: CASSLAGSRTEAFF. Together with reference TRBV7-3 and TRBJ1-1, the CDR3 gives the full variable domain: GAGVSQTPSNKVTEKGKYVELRCDPISGHTALYWYRQSLGQGPEFLIYFQGTGAADDSGLPNDRFFAVRPEGSVSTLKIQRTERGDSAVYLCASSLAGSRTEAFFGQGTRLTVV.

This clone was seen only a few times. The chain links TRBV5-1 to TRBJ2-5, with a tentative D call TRBD1 (6 bases). CDR1 SGHRS and CDR2 YFSETQ come from the germline V gene. Trimming removed 2 bases from V and 2 bases from J, with 7 bases in between. The CDR3 length is 13 residues. The CDR3, as DNA: TGCGCCAGCAGCTTTGACAGGCAAGAGACCCAGTACTTC. Its protein is CASSFDRQETQYF.

This clone appeared a few times. The V gene is TRBV4-2, the J gene TRBJ2-2; TRBD2 matches at 8 bases. J was trimmed by 2 bases and V by 2 bases; bases with no gene match: 7. This CDR3 comprises 17 residues. Germline loops: CDR1 LGHNA, CDR2 YNFKEQ. The CDR3 DNA sequence: TGTGCCAGCAGCCAACGGGGGGGCGTAGCCAACACCGGGGAGCTGTTTTTT. It translates to CASSQRGGVANTGELFF.

In this sample, this clone turned up a few times. The chain links TRBV14 to TRBJ1-1; D call uncertain. The CDR3 runs to 13 residues. V was cut by 0 bases and J by 10 bases, with 12 bases left in between. The germline V gene has CDR1 SGHDN and CDR2 FVKESK. The CDR3 region is CASSQDFSPPAFF. In nucleotides, the CDR3 is TGTGCCAGCAGCCAAGATTTCTCTCCCCCAGCTTTCTTT.

The chain links TRBV4-3 to TRBJ2-6; 9 bases match TRBD2. The CDR3 is made up of 18 amino acids. The V gene end was trimmed by 0 bases and the J gene end by 2 bases; junction bases not matched to a gene: 5. The germline gives CDR1 LGHNA, CDR2 YSLEER. The CDR3 DNA sequence: TGCGCCAGCAGCCAAGAGGGAGCGGGAGGTGCTGGGGCCAACGTCCTGACTTTC. It is translated as CASSQEGAGGAGANVLTF.

The chain has TRBV5-6 and TRBJ2-6, with 11 bases fitting TRBD1. This CDR3 has 18 amino acids. In germline, CDR1 is SGHDT, CDR2 YYEEEE. V gave up 0 bases and J gave up 4 bases; unmatched junction bases: 6. The CDR3 is CASSLVGQGADGANVLTF. CDR3 coding DNA: TGTGCCAGCAGCTTGGTCGGACAGGGGGCTGACGGGGCCAACGTCCTGACTTTC.

This clone showed up just a few times. The chain combines TRBV19 with TRBJ2-2; unclear D gene. Germline V lookup: CDR1 LNHDA, CDR2 SQIVND (reference sequence). Trimming shortened V by 5 bases and J by 4 bases, and 11 bases separated the two germline ends. The CDR3 loop spans 14 amino acids. The CDR3 region has the DNA TGTGCCAGTAGTGGCCTATCGAGCACCGGGGAGCTGTTTTTT. This translates into CASSGLSSTGELFF.

In its sample, this clone was seen a few times. The chain carries TRBV2 and TRBJ1-5; D is perhaps TRBD1 (5 bases). Germline CDR1 and CDR2: SNHLY and FYNNEI. The CDR3 is 15 residues long. The V and J ends lost 7 bases and 3 bases respectively, with 16 bases between them. The DNA for the CDR3 is TGTGCCAGCAAGTTAGTCGGGGCCTTCAATCAGCCCCAGCATTTT. It specifies CASKLVGAFNQPQHF.

This clone was observed a handful of times. V usage is TRBV19 and J usage is TRBJ1-2; D is perhaps TRBD1 (5 bases). The CDR3 sequence is 16 residues long. V was shortened by 7 bases and J by 4 bases, with 22 bases between the two germline ends. Germline V gene sequence: CDR1 LNHDA, CDR2 SQIVND (reference sequence). CDR3 loop: CASTTGGAPLPYGYTF. CDR3 coding DNA: TGTGCCAGTACCACCGGTGGGGCCCCTCTGCCCTATGGCTACACCTTC.

The chain couples TRBV9 to TRBJ2-7, with 7 bases aligning to TRBD1. The CDR3 spans 14 residues. V lost 3 bases to trimming and J lost 1 base; unmatched junction nucleotides: 4. Germline-derived CDR1 and CDR2 are SGDLS and YYNGEE. CDR3 region: CASSGYRGSYEQYF. The CDR3 DNA follows: TGTGCCAGCAGCGGGTACAGGGGATCCTACGAGCAGTACTTC. The complete variable domain, with remaining parts taken from reference TRBV9 and TRBJ2-7, reads DSGVTQTPKHLITATGQRVTLRCSPRSGDLSVYWYQQSLDQGLQFLIQYYNGEERAKGNILERFSAQQFPDLHSELNLSSLELGDSALYFCASSGYRGSYEQYFGPGTRLTVT.

In its sample, this clone was seen a few times. This chain links TRBV29-1 with TRBJ2-5; either TRBD1 or TRBD2 may supply D (5 bases each). This CDR3 is built from 15 residues. V was shortened by 7 bases and J by 5 bases, with 23 bases between the two germline ends. Germline CDR1 is SQVTM and CDR2 is ANQGSEA. The CDR3 sequence: CSAGTRALGRETQYF. The DNA of the CDR3 is TGCAGCGCCGGCACACGGGCATTGGGACGGGAGACCCAGTACTTC.